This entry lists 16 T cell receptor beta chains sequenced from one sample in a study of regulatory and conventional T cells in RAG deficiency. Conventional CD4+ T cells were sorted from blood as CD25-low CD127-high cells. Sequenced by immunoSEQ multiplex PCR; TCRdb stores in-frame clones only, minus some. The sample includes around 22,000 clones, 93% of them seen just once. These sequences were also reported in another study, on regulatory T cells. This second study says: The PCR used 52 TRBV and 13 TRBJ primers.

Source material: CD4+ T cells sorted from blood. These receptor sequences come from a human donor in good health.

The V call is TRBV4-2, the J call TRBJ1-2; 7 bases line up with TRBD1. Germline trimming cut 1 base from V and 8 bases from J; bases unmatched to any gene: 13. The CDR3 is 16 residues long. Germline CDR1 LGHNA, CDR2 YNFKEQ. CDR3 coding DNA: TGTGCCAGCAGCCAAGGGCAGACAGGGCTCTTCGGGGGCTACACCTTC. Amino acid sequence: CASSQGQTGLFGGYTF.

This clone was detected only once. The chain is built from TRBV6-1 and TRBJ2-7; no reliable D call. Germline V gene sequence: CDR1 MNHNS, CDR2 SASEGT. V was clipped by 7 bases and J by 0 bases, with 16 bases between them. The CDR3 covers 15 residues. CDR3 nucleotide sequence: TGTGCCAGCAAATCCCCCTACGCTAGCTCCTACGAGCAGTACTTC. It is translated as CASKSPYASSYEQYF.

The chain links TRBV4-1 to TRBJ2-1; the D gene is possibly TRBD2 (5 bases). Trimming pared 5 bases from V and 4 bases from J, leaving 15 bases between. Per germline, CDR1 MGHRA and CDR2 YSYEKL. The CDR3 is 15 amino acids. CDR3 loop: CASSSGLPLYNEQFF. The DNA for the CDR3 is TGCGCCAGCAGCTCTGGACTTCCTCTTTACAATGAGCAGTTCTTC.

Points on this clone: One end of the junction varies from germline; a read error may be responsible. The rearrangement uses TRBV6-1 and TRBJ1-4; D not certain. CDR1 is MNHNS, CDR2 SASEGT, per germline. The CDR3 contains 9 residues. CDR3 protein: CARGWTCVF. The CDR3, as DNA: TGTGCCAGGGGCTGGACTTGCGTTTTT.

The chain's CDR3 is CASSTQGTDTQYF. The CDR3 nucleotides read TGTGCCAGCAGTACCCAGGGGACGGATACGCAGTATTTT. This chain links TRBV2 with TRBJ2-3, with D possibly TRBD1 on 6 matching bases. V was trimmed by 5 bases and J by 6 bases, leaving 12 bases between them. The CDR3 has 13 residues. Germline V gene lookup returns CDR1 SNHLY and CDR2 FYNNEI.

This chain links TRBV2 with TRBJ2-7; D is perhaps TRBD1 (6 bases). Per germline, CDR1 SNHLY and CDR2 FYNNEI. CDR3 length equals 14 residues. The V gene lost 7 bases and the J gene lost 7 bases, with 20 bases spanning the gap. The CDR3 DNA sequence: TGTGCCAGCACTGCCCGGGACATATCCCGGGAGCAGTACTTC. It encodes CASTARDISREQYF.

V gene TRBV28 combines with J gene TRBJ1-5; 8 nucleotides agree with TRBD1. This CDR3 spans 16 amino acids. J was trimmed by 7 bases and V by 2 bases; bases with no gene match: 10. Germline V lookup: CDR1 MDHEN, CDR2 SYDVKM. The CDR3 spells CASSLRMVPGGQPQHF. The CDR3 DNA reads TGTGCCAGCAGTTTACGCATGGTTCCAGGGGGCCAGCCCCAGCATTTT.

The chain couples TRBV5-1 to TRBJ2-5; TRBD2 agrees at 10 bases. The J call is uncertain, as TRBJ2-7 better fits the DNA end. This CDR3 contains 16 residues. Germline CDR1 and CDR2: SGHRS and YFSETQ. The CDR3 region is CASSDLSSGSLNEQYF. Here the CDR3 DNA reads TGCGCCAGCAGCGACCTATCTAGCGGGAGTCTGAACGAGCAGTACTTC.

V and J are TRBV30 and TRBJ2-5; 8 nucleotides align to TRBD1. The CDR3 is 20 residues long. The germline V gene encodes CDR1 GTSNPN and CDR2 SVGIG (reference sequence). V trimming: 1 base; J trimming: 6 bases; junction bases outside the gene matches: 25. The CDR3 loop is CAWSGGQGQTSLGTRKTQYF. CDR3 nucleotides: TGTGCCTGGAGTGGTGGACAGGGCCAAACTAGTTTGGGTACAAGAAAGACCCAGTACTTC.

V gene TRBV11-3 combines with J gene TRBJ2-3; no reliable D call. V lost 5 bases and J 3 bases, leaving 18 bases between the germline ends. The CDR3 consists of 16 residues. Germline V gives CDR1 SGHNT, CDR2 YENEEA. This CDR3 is CASSLGRALRTDTQYF. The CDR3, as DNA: TGTGCCAGCAGCCTTGGACGAGCCCTTCGGACAGATACGCAGTATTTT.

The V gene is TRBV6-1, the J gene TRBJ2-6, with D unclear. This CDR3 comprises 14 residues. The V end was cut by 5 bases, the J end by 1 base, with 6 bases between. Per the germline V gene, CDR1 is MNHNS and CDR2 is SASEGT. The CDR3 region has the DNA TGTGCCAGCAGTTTGGGGTCTGGGGCCAACGTCCTGACTTTC. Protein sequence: CASSLGSGANVLTF.

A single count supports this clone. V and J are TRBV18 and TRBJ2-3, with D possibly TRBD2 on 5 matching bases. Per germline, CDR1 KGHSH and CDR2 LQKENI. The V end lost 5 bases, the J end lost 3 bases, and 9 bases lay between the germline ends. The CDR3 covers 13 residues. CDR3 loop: CASSTGRTDTQYF. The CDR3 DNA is TGTGCCAGCTCAACGGGGAGAACAGATACGCAGTATTTT.

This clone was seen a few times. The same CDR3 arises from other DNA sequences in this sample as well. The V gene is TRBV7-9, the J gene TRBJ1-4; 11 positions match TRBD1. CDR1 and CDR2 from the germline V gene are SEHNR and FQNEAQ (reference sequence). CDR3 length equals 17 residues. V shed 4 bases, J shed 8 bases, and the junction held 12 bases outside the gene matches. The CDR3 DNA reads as TGTGCCAGCAGCTCTCCGGCCGGGACAGGGGGTTTCGAAAAACTGTTTTTT. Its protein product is CASSSPAGTGGFEKLFF.

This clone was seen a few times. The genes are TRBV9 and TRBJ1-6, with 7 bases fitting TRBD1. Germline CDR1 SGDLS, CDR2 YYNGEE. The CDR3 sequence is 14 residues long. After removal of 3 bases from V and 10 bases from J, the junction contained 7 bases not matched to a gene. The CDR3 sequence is CASSAETGVSPLHF. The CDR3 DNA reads TGTGCCAGCAGCGCCGAAACAGGGGTATCACCCCTCCACTTT.

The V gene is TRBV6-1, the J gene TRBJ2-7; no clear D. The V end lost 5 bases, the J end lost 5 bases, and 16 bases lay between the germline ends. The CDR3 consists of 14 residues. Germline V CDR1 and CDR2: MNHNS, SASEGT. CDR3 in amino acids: CASSWVIGFNEQYF. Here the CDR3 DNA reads TGTGCCAGCAGTTGGGTAATCGGTTTTAACGAGCAGTACTTC.

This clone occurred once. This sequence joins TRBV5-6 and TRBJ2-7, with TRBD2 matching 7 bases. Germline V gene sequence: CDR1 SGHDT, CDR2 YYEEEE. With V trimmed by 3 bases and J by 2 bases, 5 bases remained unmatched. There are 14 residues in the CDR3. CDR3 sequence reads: CASSWTSLPYEQYF. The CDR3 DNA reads TGTGCCAGCAGCTGGACTAGTCTCCCCTACGAGCAGTACTTC.